These 29 T cell receptor beta chains share one sample of origin, sequenced in a study of blood T cell repertoires in COVID-19. The data were produced by immunoSEQ multiplex PCR, yet TCRdb's version contains in-frame clones alone and is incomplete. The repertoire holds approximately 450,000 clones, with around 89% as singletons. The sample taken for sequencing was peripheral blood. The receptors were gathered from a woman aged 25-40 years with acute or convalescent COVID-19.

This chain joins TRBV4-2 and TRBJ1-5; possible D gene TRBD1, 6 bases. Germline CDR1 LGHNA, CDR2 YNFKEQ. The CDR3 length is 14 residues. Trimming removed 1 base from V and 7 bases from J, with 11 bases in between. The CDR3, as DNA: TGTGCCAGCAGCCAAGCGCCAGGGGCACAGCCCCAGCATTTT. Translating it yields CASSQAPGAQPQHF.

The gene calls are TRBV18 and TRBJ1-6, with 7 bases aligning to TRBD1. In germline, CDR1 is KGHSH, CDR2 LQKENI. V lost 2 bases and J lost 3; bases outside the gene matches: 7. The CDR3 length is 17 residues. The CDR3 is CASSPGSGQNYNSPLHF. In DNA form, the CDR3 reads TGTGCCAGCTCACCAGGATCGGGACAGAACTATAATTCACCCCTCCACTTT.

This clone was seen a few times. The chain is built from TRBV5-4 and TRBJ1-3, with a possible D match to TRBD1 (5 bases). The V and J ends lost 4 bases and 0 bases respectively, with 14 bases between them. Per the germline V gene, CDR1 is SGHNT and CDR2 is YYREEE (reference sequence). This CDR3 is 16 amino acids long. DNA of the CDR3: TGTGCCAGCAGCACTCGGGACTTCGGCTCTGGAAACACCATATATTTT. As protein: CASSTRDFGSGNTIYF.

This chain connects TRBV6-5 to TRBJ2-6; D is perhaps TRBD1 (6 bases). V lost 6 bases and J 0 bases, leaving 9 bases between the germline ends. CDR3 length: 15 residues. Germline V gene data show CDR1 as MNHEY and CDR2 as SVGAGI. This CDR3 is CASRPRGSGANVLTF. The CDR3 coding sequence is TGTGCCAGCAGACCCAGGGGCTCTGGGGCCAACGTCCTGACTTTC.

This rearrangement joins TRBV28 to TRBJ2-7; 8 bases agree with TRBD2. The junction had 13 bases not matched to a gene; V was cut back by 7 bases and J by 5 bases. Germline loops: CDR1 MDHEN, CDR2 SYDVKM. CDR3 size: 15 residues. CDR3 loop: CASNRGGQGRNEQYF. The CDR3, as DNA: TGTGCCAGCAATCGCGGGGGGCAGGGGAGAAACGAGCAGTACTTC. Combining the CDR3 with reference TRBV28 and TRBJ2-7 gives the whole variable domain DVKVTQSSRYLVKRTGEKVFLECVQDMDHENMFWYRQDPGLGLRLIYFSYDVKMKEKGDIPEGYSVSREKKERFSLILESASTNQTSMYLCASNRGGQGRNEQYFGPGTRLTVT.

CDR3: CASSISASGELFF. As DNA, the CDR3 is TGTGCCAGTAGTATTAGCGCGTCCGGGGAGCTGTTTTTT. J is TRBJ2-2 and V is TRBV19; tentatively, D is TRBD2 (5 bases). In germline, CDR1 is LNHDA, CDR2 SQIVND (reference sequence). The V end was cut by 3 bases, the J end by 6 bases, with 8 bases between. CDR3 length: 13 amino acids.

This chain uses TRBV19 with TRBJ1-2; D may be TRBD1 (5 bases). Germline values: CDR1 LNHDA, CDR2 SQIVND (reference sequence). The CDR3 loop spans 13 amino acids. The V end lost 6 bases, the J end lost 4 bases, and 12 bases lay between the germline ends. CDR3 DNA: TGTGCCAGTAGCTCCAACAGGATCTATGGCTACACCTTC. It codes for CASSSNRIYGYTF.

The gene calls are TRBV24-1 and TRBJ2-1; tentative D call: TRBD2 (6 bases). Per the germline V gene, CDR1 is KGHDR and CDR2 is SFDVKD. The CDR3 runs to 12 residues. Deletions cut 7 bases from V and 8 bases from J, with 11 bases between. The DNA for the CDR3 is TGTGCCACCAGCCGGACTATCGATGAGCAGTTCTTC. Translated: CATSRTIDEQFF.

The rearrangement uses TRBV4-1 and TRBJ1-1; no reliable D call. V lost 7 bases and J lost 1, with 16 bases in between. This CDR3 comprises 15 residues. The germline CDR1 and CDR2 sequences are MGHRA and YSYEKL. CDR3 sequence (DNA): TGCGCCAGCAACCCGCGGGGTACCTCGAACACTGAAGCTTTCTTT. Amino acid sequence: CASNPRGTSNTEAFF.

This chain uses TRBV29-1 with TRBJ2-3; D call uncertain. CDR1 and CDR2 (germline): SQVTM, ANQGSEA. The ends were cut back, 2 bases at V and 12 bases at J, with 9 bases in the middle. This CDR3 is built from 10 residues. DNA for the CDR3: TGCAGCGTTGAATATCGCGCTCAGTATTTT. This codes for CSVEYRAQYF.

The genes are TRBV5-5 and TRBJ1-3; no firm D call. There are 14 residues in the CDR3. Trimming stripped 3 bases from V and 4 bases from J, with 11 bases between. In germline, CDR1 is SGHKS, CDR2 YYEKEE (reference sequence). Here the CDR3 reads CASSSRVSGNTIYF. The CDR3 DNA is TGTGCCAGCAGCTCTCGGGTTTCCGGAAACACCATATATTTT.

The chain carries TRBV3-1 (or the pseudogene TRBV3-2) and TRBJ2-5; 12 bases map to TRBD2. Trimming removed 2 bases from V and 1 base from J; junction bases left unmatched: 2. Per germline, CDR1 LGHDT and CDR2 YNNKEL (reference sequence). This CDR3 has 16 amino acids. The CDR3 DNA reads as TGTGCCAGCAGCCAATTGACTAGCGGGGGCCAAGAGACCCAGTACTTC. Amino acid sequence: CASSQLTSGGQETQYF.

The V and J genes are TRBV28 and TRBJ2-5; possible D gene TRBD1, 6 bases. The CDR3 is 14 amino acids. Deletions cut 9 bases from V and 6 bases from J, with 20 bases between. Germline values: CDR1 MDHEN, CDR2 SYDVKM. CDR3: CASRHDRFAKTQYF. CDR3 nucleotides: TGTGCCAGTCGACACGACAGGTTTGCGAAGACCCAGTACTTC.

The chain has TRBV3-1 (or the pseudogene TRBV3-2) and TRBJ2-3; 7 nucleotides align to TRBD1. Germline loops: CDR1 LGHDT, CDR2 YNNKEL (reference sequence). Trimming cost V 4 bases and J 5 bases; bases outside gene matches: 18. The CDR3 totals 18 residues. DNA of the CDR3: TGTGCCAGCAGCCCCTTTGGACGACAGGGTGGTGGCATAGATACGCAGTATTTT. As protein: CASSPFGRQGGGIDTQYF.

A remark on this clone: Other DNA sequences in the sample encode the same CDR3. The CDR3: CASSSDRNTEAFF. CDR3 nucleotide sequence: TGTGCCAGCTCTTCGGACAGGAACACTGAAGCTTTCTTT. V gene TRBV18 combines with J gene TRBJ1-1; perhaps TRBD1 as D (6 bases). Germline V gives CDR1 KGHSH, CDR2 LQKENI. Trimming took 6 bases from V and 1 from J, leaving 9 bases between them. The CDR3 has 13 residues.

This clone was counted once. This chain connects TRBV13 to TRBJ2-1, with D perhaps TRBD1 (5 bases). With 0 bases removed from V and 7 bases from J, the gap between germline ends came to 10 bases. This CDR3 contains 14 residues. CDR1 is PRHDT, CDR2 FYEKMQ, per germline (reference sequence). CDR3 coding DNA: TGTGCCAGCAGCTTAGGGGGGCCAAGGAATGAGCAGTTCTTC. Translating gives CASSLGGPRNEQFF.

J is TRBJ1-2 and V is TRBV3-1 (or the pseudogene TRBV3-2), with no clear D. Germline V gives CDR1 LGHDT, CDR2 YNNKEL (reference sequence). Trimming stripped 0 bases from V and 5 bases from J, with 13 bases between. The CDR3 is 15 residues long. The CDR3 sequence: CASSQEGVAAYGYTF. The DNA of the CDR3 is TGTGCCAGCAGCCAAGAGGGAGTGGCGGCGTATGGCTACACCTTC.

This clone was seen a single time. The J gene is TRBJ2-5, the V gene TRBV11-3, with 9 bases lining up with TRBD2. Germline lookup yields CDR1 SGHNT and CDR2 YENEEA. V shed 6 bases and J 1 base; nucleotides not matched to a gene: 3. This CDR3 comprises 14 residues. Here the CDR3 DNA reads TGTGCCAGCAGGTCAGCGGGGGGCCAAGAGACCCAGTACTTC. This translates into CASRSAGGQETQYF.

The CDR3 DNA is TGTGCCAGCAGCGAACGCTGGGGGGAGAGGACTGAAGCTTTCTTT. Translating gives CASSERWGERTEAFF. The V call is TRBV9, the J call TRBJ1-1; weak D call: TRBD1 (5 bases). V was clipped by 3 bases and J by 5 bases, with 17 bases between them. The CDR3 is 15 residues long. Germline V gene sequence: CDR1 SGDLS, CDR2 YYNGEE.

The chain combines TRBV7-2 with TRBJ1-5; no reliable D call. Trimming took off 5 bases at V and 8 bases at J, with 10 bases between the two ends. The CDR3 covers 12 residues. The germline V gene has CDR1 SGHTA and CDR2 FQGNSA. CDR3 sequence reads: CASSITGEPQHF. CDR3 nucleotide sequence: TGTGCCAGCAGCATCACCGGGGAGCCCCAGCATTTT.

The chain links TRBV4-2 to TRBJ2-3, with 8 bases matching TRBD2. The ends lost 0 bases at V and 3 bases at J; junction bases unmatched: 14. This CDR3 is 19 amino acids long. Germline-derived CDR1 and CDR2 are LGHNA and YNFKEQ. The CDR3 DNA reads TGTGCCAGCAGCCAAGAAGTGGTGGACGGGGGGGCAAATACAGATACGCAGTATTTT. Amino acid sequence: CASSQEVVDGGANTDTQYF.

This clone has just one count. The chain links TRBV28 to TRBJ2-3; D is perhaps TRBD1 (6 bases). The germline gives CDR1 MDHEN, CDR2 SYDVKM. The CDR3 consists of 15 residues. Trimming stripped 5 bases from V and 4 bases from J, with 16 bases between. CDR3 sequence (DNA): TGTGCCAGCAGTCTTTACGGGGCAGGGGCAGATACGCAGTATTTT. Amino acids: CASSLYGAGADTQYF.

The chain couples TRBV3-1 (or the pseudogene TRBV3-2) to TRBJ2-5; TRBD2 matches at 8 bases. Germline V CDR1 and CDR2: LGHDT, YNNKEL (reference sequence). This CDR3 is built from 16 residues. Losses at the gene ends were 4 bases for V and 5 bases for J; bases not matched to a gene: 12. The CDR3 bases are TGTGCCAGCAGCCTTGGCACTAGCGGCATCAGGGAGACCCAGTACTTC. Translation: CASSLGTSGIRETQYF.

In this sample, this clone turned up once. The chain combines TRBV5-4 with TRBJ2-6; perhaps TRBD1 as D (5 bases). V was pared by 2 bases and J by 1 base, with 16 bases between. Per the germline V gene, CDR1 is SGHNT and CDR2 is YYREEE (reference sequence). This CDR3 contains 18 residues. The CDR3 DNA reads TGTGCCAGCAGCTTACAGGCACGGCTGTCGTCTGGGGCCAACGTCCTGACTTTC. Residues: CASSLQARLSSGANVLTF.

The chain uses TRBV11-2 and TRBJ1-2; TRBD1 agrees at 7 bases. This CDR3 comprises 18 residues. Germline CDR1 and CDR2: SGHAT and FQNNGV. Unmatched junction bases numbered 16, after V lost 5 bases and J lost 1 base. The CDR3 DNA reads TGTGCCAGCAGCCCCATCATGCGACAGGGAAGAGATAACTATGGCTACACCTTC. It encodes CASSPIMRQGRDNYGYTF.

The chain carries TRBV24-1 and TRBJ2-5; 7 nucleotides match TRBD2. The J segment lost 3 bases and the V segment lost 4 bases, leaving 7 bases of the junction unmatched. Germline loops: CDR1 KGHDR, CDR2 SFDVKD. The CDR3 runs 15 residues. The chain's CDR3 is CATSDPTSPEETQYF. The CDR3 DNA follows: TGTGCCACCAGTGACCCGACTAGCCCTGAAGAGACCCAGTACTTC.

The genes are TRBV2 and TRBJ2-7, with 12 bases identical to TRBD2. CDR1 and CDR2 (germline): SNHLY, FYNNEI. Germline trimming cut 7 bases from V and 7 bases from J; bases unmatched to any gene: 8. The CDR3 has 14 residues. The DNA for the CDR3 is TGTGCCAGCACCGCTAGCGGGGGGGCCGAGGAGCAGTACTTC. Its translation: CASTASGGAEEQYF.

The chain is built from TRBV4-2 and TRBJ2-5, with a possible D match to TRBD2 (6 bases). V lost 0 bases and J 5 bases, leaving 16 bases between the germline ends. Per the germline V gene, CDR1 is LGHNA and CDR2 is YNFKEQ. The length of the CDR3 is 16 residues. The CDR3 DNA reads as TGTGCCAGCAGCCAAGAATTTGGGGGGTCAAGGGAGACCCAGTACTTC. The encoded protein is CASSQEFGGSRETQYF.

The rearrangement joins TRBV30 to TRBJ1-6, with D possibly TRBD1 on 5 matching bases. V was shortened by 1 base and J by 4 bases, with 14 bases between the two germline ends. The CDR3 runs 16 residues. CDR1 and CDR2 (germline): GTSNPN, SVGIG (reference sequence). CDR3 sequence: CAWSAGRARYNSPLHF. As DNA, the CDR3 is TGTGCCTGGAGTGCGGGCAGGGCAAGATATAATTCACCCCTCCACTTT. The entire variable domain, with the rest obtained from reference TRBV30 and TRBJ1-6, is as follows: SQTIHQWPATLVQPVGSPLSLECTVEGTSNPNLYWYRQAAGRGLQLLFYSVGIGQISSEVPQNLSASRPQDRQFILSSKKLLLSDSGFYLCAWSAGRARYNSPLHFGNGTRLTVT.